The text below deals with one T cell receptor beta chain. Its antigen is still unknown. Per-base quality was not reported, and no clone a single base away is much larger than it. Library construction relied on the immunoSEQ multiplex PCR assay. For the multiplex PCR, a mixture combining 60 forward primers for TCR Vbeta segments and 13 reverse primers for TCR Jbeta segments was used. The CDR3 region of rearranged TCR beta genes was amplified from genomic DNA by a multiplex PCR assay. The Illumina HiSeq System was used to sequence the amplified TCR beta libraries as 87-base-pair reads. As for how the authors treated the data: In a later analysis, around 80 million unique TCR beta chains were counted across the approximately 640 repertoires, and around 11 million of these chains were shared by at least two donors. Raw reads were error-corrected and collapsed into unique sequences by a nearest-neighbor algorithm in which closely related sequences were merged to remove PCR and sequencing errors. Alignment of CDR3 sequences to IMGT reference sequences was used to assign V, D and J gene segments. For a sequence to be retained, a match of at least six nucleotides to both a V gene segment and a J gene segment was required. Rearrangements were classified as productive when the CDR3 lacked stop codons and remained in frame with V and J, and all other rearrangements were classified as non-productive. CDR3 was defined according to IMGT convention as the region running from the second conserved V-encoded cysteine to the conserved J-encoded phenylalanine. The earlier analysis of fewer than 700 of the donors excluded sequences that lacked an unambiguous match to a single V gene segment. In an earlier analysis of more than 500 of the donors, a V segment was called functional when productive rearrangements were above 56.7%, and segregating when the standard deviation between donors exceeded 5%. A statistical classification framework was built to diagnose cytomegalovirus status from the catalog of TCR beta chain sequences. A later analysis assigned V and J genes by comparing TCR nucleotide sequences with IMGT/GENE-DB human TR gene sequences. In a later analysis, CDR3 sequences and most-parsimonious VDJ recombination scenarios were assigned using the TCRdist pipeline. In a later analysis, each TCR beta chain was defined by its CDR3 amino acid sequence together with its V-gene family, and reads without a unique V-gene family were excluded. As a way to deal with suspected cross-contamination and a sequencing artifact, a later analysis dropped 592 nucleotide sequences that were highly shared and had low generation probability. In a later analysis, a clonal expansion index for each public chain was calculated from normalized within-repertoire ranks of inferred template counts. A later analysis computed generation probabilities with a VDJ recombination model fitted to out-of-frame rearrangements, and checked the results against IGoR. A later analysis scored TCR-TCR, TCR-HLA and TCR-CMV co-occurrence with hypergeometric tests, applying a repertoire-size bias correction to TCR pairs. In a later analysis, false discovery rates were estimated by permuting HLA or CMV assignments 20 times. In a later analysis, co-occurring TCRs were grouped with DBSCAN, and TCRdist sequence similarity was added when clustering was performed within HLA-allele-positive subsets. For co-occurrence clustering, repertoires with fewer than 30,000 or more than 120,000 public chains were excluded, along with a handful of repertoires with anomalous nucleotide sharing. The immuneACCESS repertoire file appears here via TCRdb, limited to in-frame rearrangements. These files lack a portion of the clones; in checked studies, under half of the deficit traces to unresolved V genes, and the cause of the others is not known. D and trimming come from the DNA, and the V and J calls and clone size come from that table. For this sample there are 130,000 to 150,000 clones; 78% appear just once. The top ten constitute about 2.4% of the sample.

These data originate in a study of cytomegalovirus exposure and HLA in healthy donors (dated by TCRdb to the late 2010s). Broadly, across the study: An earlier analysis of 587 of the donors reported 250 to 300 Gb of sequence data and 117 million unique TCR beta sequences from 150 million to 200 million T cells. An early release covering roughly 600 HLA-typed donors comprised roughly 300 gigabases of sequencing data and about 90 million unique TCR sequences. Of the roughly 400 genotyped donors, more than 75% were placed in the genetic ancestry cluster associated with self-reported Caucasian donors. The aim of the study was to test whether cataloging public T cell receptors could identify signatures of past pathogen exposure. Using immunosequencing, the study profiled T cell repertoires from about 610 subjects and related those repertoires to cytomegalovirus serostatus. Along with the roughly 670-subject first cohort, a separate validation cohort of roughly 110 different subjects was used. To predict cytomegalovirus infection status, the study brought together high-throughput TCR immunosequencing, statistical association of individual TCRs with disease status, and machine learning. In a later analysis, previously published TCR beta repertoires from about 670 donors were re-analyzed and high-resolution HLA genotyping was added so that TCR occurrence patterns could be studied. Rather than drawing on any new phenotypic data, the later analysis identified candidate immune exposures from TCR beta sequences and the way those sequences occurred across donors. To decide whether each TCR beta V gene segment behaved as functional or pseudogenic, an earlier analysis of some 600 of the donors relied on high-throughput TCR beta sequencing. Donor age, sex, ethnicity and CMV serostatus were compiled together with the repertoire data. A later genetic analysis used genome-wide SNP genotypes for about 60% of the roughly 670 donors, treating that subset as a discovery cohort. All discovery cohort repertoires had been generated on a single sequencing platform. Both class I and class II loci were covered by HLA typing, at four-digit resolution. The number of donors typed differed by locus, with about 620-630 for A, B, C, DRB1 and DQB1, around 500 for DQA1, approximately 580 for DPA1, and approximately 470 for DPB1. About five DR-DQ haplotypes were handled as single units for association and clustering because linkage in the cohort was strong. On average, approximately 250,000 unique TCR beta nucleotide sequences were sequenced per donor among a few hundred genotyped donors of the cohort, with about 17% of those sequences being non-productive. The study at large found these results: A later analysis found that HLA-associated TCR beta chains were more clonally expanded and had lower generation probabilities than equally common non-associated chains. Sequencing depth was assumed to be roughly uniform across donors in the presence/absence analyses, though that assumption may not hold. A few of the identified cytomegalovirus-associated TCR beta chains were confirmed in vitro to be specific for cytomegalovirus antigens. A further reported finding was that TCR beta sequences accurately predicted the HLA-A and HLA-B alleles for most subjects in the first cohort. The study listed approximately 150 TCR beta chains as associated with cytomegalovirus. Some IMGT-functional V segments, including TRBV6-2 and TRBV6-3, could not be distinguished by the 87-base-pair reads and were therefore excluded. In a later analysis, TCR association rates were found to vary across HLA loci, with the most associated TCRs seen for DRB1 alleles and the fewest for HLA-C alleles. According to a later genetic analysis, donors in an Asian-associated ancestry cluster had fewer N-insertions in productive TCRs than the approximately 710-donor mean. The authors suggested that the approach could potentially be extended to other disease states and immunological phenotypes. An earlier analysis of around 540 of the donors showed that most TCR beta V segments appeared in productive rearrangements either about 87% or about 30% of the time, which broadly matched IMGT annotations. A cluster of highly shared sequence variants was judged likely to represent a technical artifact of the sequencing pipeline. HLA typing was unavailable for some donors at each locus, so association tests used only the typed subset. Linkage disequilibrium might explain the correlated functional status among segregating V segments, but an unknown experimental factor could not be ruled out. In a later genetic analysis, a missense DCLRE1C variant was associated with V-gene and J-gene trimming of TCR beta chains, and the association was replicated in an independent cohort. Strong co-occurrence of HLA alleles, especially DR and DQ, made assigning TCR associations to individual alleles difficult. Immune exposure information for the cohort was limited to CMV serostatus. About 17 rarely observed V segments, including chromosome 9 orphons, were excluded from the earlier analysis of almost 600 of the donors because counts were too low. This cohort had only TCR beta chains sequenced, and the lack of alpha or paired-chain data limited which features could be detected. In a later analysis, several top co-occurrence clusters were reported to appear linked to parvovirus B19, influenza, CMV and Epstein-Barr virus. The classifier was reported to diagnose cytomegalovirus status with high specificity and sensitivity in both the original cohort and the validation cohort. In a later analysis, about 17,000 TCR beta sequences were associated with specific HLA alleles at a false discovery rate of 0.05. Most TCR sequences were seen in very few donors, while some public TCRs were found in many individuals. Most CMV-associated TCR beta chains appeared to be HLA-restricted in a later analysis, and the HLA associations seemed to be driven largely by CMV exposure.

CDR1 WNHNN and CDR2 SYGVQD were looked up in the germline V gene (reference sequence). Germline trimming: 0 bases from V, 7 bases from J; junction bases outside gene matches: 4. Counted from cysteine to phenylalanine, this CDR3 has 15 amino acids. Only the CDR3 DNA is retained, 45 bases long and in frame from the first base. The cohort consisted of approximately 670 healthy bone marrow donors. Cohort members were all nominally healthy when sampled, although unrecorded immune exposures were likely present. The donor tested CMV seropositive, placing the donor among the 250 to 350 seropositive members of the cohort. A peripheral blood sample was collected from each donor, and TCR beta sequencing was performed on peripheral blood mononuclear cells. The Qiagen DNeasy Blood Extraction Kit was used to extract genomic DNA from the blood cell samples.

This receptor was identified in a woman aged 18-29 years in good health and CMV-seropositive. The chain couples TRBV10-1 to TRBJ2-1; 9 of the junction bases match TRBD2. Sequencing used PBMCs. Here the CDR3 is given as CASSESLAGRNEQFF. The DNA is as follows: TGCGCCAGCAGTGAGTCGCTAGCGGGGAGGAATGAGCAGTTCTTC.